Sequencing of this T cell receptor beta chain was carried out in a study of cytomegalovirus exposure and HLA in healthy donors. Study in general: Prior work identified 120 million or so unique TCR beta sequences in some 180 million T cells. Study-wide points: Segments of the TCR beta V type were, in most cases, productive about 90% or about 30% of the time in an earlier analysis.

The PCR contained 60 Vbeta and 13 Jbeta primers. Sequencing used immunoSEQ multiplex PCR; TCRdb keeps in-frame clones, though not all of them. The sample yields some 200,000 clones, roughly three quarters seen once. This clone was detected a few times. Its target is unknown. Germline V gene sequence: CDR1 SGHKS, CDR2 YYEKEE (reference sequence). The CDR3 is 14 amino acids. The ends were cut back, 3 bases at V and 3 bases at J, with 9 bases in the middle. The source is a male donor in good health and CMV-seropositive. This chain connects TRBV5-5 to TRBJ2-2; D not certain. The sample taken for sequencing was PBMCs. CDR3 DNA: TGTGCCAGCAGCTCCCTCCGGGACACCGGGGAGCTGTTTTTT. Its protein is CASSSLRDTGELFF.